One sample yielded the 16 T cell receptor beta chains listed below, sequenced in a study of T cell changes during pregnancy in multiple sclerosis. Method: immunoSEQ multiplex PCR; TCRdb's copy keeps in-frame clones and lacks some. The sample includes 45,000 to 60,000 clones, around 93% seen only once; the top ten take around 2%. The source was peripheral blood, collected in the second trimester of pregnancy. The receptors were gathered from a female donor with multiple sclerosis, enrolled in a pregnancy study.

The chain couples TRBV6-4 to TRBJ2-3; perhaps TRBD2 as D (5 bases). This CDR3 is built from 15 residues. CDR1 is MRHNA and CDR2 is SNTAGT in the germline V gene. V dropped 4 bases and J dropped 0 bases, with 11 bases sitting between them. CDR3 in DNA: TGTGCCAGCAGTGTTATGGGCGGGAGCACAGATACGCAGTATTTT. Translation gives CASSVMGGSTDTQYF.

The chain is built from TRBV28 and TRBJ1-5; 7 bases are shared with TRBD1. Trimming at V came to 5 bases and at J to 0 bases, leaving 13 bases not matched to a gene. Germline V gene lookup returns CDR1 MDHEN and CDR2 SYDVKM. The CDR3 totals 18 residues. CDR3 coding DNA: TGTGCCAGCAGTGCCCTGACCGGGACAGCGTATAGCAATCAGCCCCAGCATTTT. Its translation is CASSALTGTAYSNQPQHF.

V and J are TRBV6-6 and TRBJ2-7; tentatively, D is TRBD1 (6 bases). Looked up from germline, CDR1 is MNHNY and CDR2 is SVGAGI (reference sequence). This CDR3 has 13 residues. Trimming took off 2 bases at V and 7 bases at J, with 12 bases between the two ends. In DNA form, the CDR3 reads TGTGCCAGCAGTTACGGGGAACAGGGAGAGCAGTACTTC. It encodes CASSYGEQGEQYF.

The chain employs TRBV4-1 and TRBJ1-1; the match to TRBD1 covers 7 bases. This CDR3 comprises 14 residues. Trimming at V came to 2 bases and at J to 7 bases, leaving 7 bases not matched to a gene. Looked up from germline, CDR1 is MGHRA and CDR2 is YSYEKL. CDR3 loop: CASSQKIGTVEAFF. CDR3 in DNA: TGCGCCAGCAGCCAAAAAATCGGGACAGTTGAAGCTTTCTTT.

As regards this clone: Other DNA sequences in the same sample also yield this CDR3. V and J are TRBV5-1 and TRBJ2-1; possible D gene TRBD2, 6 bases. The CDR3 loop spans 11 amino acids. The germline V gene encodes CDR1 SGHRS and CDR2 YFSETQ. V lost 4 bases, J lost 14 bases, and 13 bases lay in between. As DNA, the CDR3 is TGCGCCAGCAGCCTCGGGAGAGAAGAGTTCTTC. Its protein is CASSLGREEFF. The full variable domain, completed using reference TRBV5-1 and TRBJ2-1, is KAGVTQTPRYLIKTRGQQVTLSCSPISGHRSVSWYQQTPGQGLQFLFEYFSETQRNKGNFPGRFSGRQFSNSRSEMNVSTLELGDSALYLCASSLGREEFFGPGTRLTVL.

The chain joins TRBV7-3 to TRBJ2-2; no definite D call. V dropped 5 bases and J dropped 8 bases, with 9 bases sitting between them. From germline, CDR1 is SGHTA and CDR2 FQGTGA. This CDR3 spans 12 amino acids. The CDR3 region is CASSNPRGELFF. CDR3 coding DNA: TGTGCCAGCAGCAACCCCAGGGGGGAGCTGTTTTTT.

The rearrangement links TRBV10-2 to TRBJ2-1; D unclear. The CDR3 is 15 amino acids. CDR1 and CDR2 (germline): WSHSY, SAAADI. V lost 2 bases to trimming and J lost 8 bases, with 16 bases between them. The CDR3 here is CASSEPASPQDEQFF. The CDR3 DNA sequence: TGCGCCAGCAGTGAGCCAGCGTCCCCCCAAGATGAGCAGTTCTTC.

The chain uses TRBV11-2 and TRBJ2-1, with D possibly being TRBD2 (6 bases). The CDR3 has 16 residues. V was shortened by 5 bases and J by 0 bases, with 14 bases between the two germline ends. The germline gives CDR1 SGHAT, CDR2 FQNNGV. The CDR3 nucleotides read TGTGCCAGCAGCCCCTTCGGGAGTTTCTCCTACAATGAGCAGTTCTTC. Protein product: CASSPFGSFSYNEQFF.

J is TRBJ2-7 and V is TRBV6-6, with D possibly being TRBD1 (6 bases). The germline V gene has CDR1 MNHNY and CDR2 SVGAGI (reference sequence). There are 14 residues in the CDR3. Between the trimmed V and J ends, which lost 6 bases and 3 bases, there was a span of 15 bases. Here the CDR3 DNA reads TGTGCCAGCAGCCTAGGGGGAGTGGGCTACGAGCAGTACTTC. Translation: CASSLGGVGYEQYF.

This chain connects TRBV5-6 to TRBJ2-7; TRBD2 aligns across 7 bases. The CDR3 is made up of 14 amino acids. The V gene's germline CDR1 is SGHDT and CDR2 YYEEEE. V dropped 3 bases and J dropped 4; count of bases not matched to a gene: 7. The CDR3 DNA follows: TGTGCCAGCAGCTCCGGGACTACTGAGTACGAGCAGTACTTC. Translated, it gives CASSSGTTEYEQYF. The full variable domain, rest sourced from reference TRBV5-6 and TRBJ2-7, is DAGVTQSPTHLIKTRGQQVTLRCSPKSGHDTVSWYQQALGQGPQFIFQYYEEEERQRGNFPDRFSGHQFPNYSSELNVNALLLGDSALYLCASSSGTTEYEQYFGPGTRLTVT.

The chain has TRBV5-4 and TRBJ2-7; D might be TRBD1 (6 bases). CDR1 and CDR2 from the germline V gene are SGHNT and YYREEE (reference sequence). V was cut by 4 bases and J by 5 bases, with 13 bases left in between. The CDR3 totals 13 residues. CDR3 loop: CASSVTGSDEQYF. DNA for the CDR3: TGTGCCAGCAGCGTGACAGGTTCAGACGAGCAGTACTTC. Based on the CDR3 plus reference TRBV5-4 and TRBJ2-7, the full variable domain is ETGVTQSPTHLIKTRGQQVTLRCSSQSGHNTVSWYQQALGQGPQFIFQYYREEENGRGNFPPRFSGLQFPNYSSELNVNALELDDSALYLCASSVTGSDEQYFGPGTRLTVT.

The gene calls are TRBV19 and TRBJ2-7; TRBD1 might be the D (5 bases). The length of the CDR3 is 14 residues. The germline V and J ends were trimmed by 4 bases and 2 bases, with 12 bases remaining between them. Germline V gene sequence: CDR1 LNHDA, CDR2 SQIVND (reference sequence). The CDR3 spells CASSTDIPPYEQYF. In DNA form, the CDR3 reads TGTGCCAGTAGTACGGACATTCCTCCCTACGAGCAGTACTTC.

J is TRBJ2-3 and V is TRBV2; 7 positions match TRBD1. Germline trimming cut 5 bases from V and 3 bases from J; bases unmatched to any gene: 2. Germline assignment: CDR1 SNHLY and CDR2 FYNNEI. The CDR3 is made up of 13 amino acids. This CDR3 is CASSRQGTDTQYF. Here the CDR3 DNA reads TGTGCCAGCAGTCGACAGGGAACAGATACGCAGTATTTT.

This clone was observed once. This rearrangement joins TRBV2 to TRBJ2-7; TRBD1 matches at 9 bases. The CDR3 has 14 residues. Trimming removed 7 bases from V and 5 bases from J; junction bases left unmatched: 9. Germline V gives CDR1 SNHLY, CDR2 FYNNEI. CDR3 loop: CASIRDRETNEQYF. Here the CDR3 DNA reads TGTGCCAGCATCCGGGACAGGGAAACGAACGAGCAGTACTTC.

Written as DNA, the CDR3 is TGTGCCAGCAGTTCCACACAAGGCTACACCTTC. Encoded protein: CASSSTQGYTF. The chain has TRBV6-6 and TRBJ1-2; no firm D call. V lost 4 bases, J lost 8 bases, and 8 bases lay in between. This CDR3 comprises 11 residues. Germline V gene lookup returns CDR1 MNHNY and CDR2 SVGAGI (reference sequence).

The chain has TRBV7-9 and TRBJ2-7, with 7 bases identical to TRBD1. The germline V gene encodes CDR1 SEHNR and CDR2 FQNEAQ (reference sequence). With V trimmed by 3 bases and J by 12 bases, 11 bases remained unmatched. CDR3 size: 13 residues. CDR3 sequence (DNA): TGTGCCAGCAGCTTGGACAGACAGGGTAAGCTGTACTTC. This sequence encodes CASSLDRQGKLYF.